This TCR beta chain was profiled in a study of prognosis after radiotherapy for stage I lung cancer. This clonotype was detected many times. No antigen is known for it. Genomic DNA was subjected to two-round multiplex PCR for amplification of TCR beta CDR3. Primers specific to each TRBV and TRBJ gene were used in first-round PCR. During the second PCR round, universal primers were used. In TCRdb, the multiplex PCR reads were re-called with MiXCR into one record per CDR3 protein. Among about 35,000 distinct CDR3 sequences, 34% were seen once, and the ten largest hold approximately 15%. Study outcomes and limitations: Counted unique TCR clones declined after stereotactic body radiation therapy (median approximately 10,000 versus 7,000).

V trimming: 4 bases; J trimming: 3 bases; junction bases outside the gene matches: 5. The CDR3 is made up of 15 amino acids. Germline assignment: CDR1 KGHDR and CDR2 SFDVKD. The authors drew approximately 5.7 milliliters of peripheral blood at each of two time points. This clonotype was obtained from a donor over 45 with non-small cell lung cancer. The sample was PBMCs, taken before or after stereotactic body radiation therapy (not recorded which). The chain uses TRBV24-1 and TRBJ2-5, with TRBD1 matching over 9 bases. CDR3 region: CATSDPTGGEETQYF. CDR3 nucleotides: TGTGCCACCAGTGACCCTACAGGGGGCGAAGAGACCCAGTACTTC.